This TCR beta chain was profiled in a study of T cells in tuberculosis. Study-wide context: CD1B tetramers identified T cells specific for mycobacterial lipid GMM. A South African cohort included IGRA-negative adolescents, latently infected IGRA-positive adolescents and adults with active tuberculosis. Study results and caveats: Active tuberculosis patients had shorter CDR3-alpha; the beta difference was nonsignificant. Selection depended on which cryopreserved specimens were available.

Sequencing was performed with immunoSEQ multiplex PCR; in TCRdb, only in-frame clones are kept and a portion is missing. The repertoire holds 30,000 to 35,000 clones, with 95% to 97% as singletons. The CDR3 sequence is 15 residues long. V lost 1 base to trimming and J lost 4 bases, with 11 bases between them. Germline V CDR1 and CDR2: SGHRS, YFSETQ. This clone was recorded only once. The antigen is undetermined. This TCR was sampled from a donor under 30 with latent tuberculosis or without tuberculosis infection. The chain employs TRBV5-1 and TRBJ1-4, with D unclear. The sequencing sample was made of PBMCs. In DNA, the CDR3 is TGCGCCAGCAGCTTGTTGGCAGTTGGTAATGAAAAACTGTTTTTT. Encoded protein: CASSLLAVGNEKLFF.